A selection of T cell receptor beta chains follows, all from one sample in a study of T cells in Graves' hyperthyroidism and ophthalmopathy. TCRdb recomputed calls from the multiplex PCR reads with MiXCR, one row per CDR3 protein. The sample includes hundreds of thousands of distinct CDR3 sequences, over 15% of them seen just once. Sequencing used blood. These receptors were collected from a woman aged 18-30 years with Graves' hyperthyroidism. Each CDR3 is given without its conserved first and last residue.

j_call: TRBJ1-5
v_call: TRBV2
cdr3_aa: ASRVRTGESNQPQH

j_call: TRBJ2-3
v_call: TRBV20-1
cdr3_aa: SAAAHRQGSDTQY

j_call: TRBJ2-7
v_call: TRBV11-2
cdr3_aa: ASRQGQFSYEQY

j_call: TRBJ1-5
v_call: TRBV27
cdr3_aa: ASSFVLHQPQH

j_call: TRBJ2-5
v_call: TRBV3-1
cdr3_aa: ASSRAHRPEGTQY

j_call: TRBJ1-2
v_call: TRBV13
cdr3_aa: ASSSLTENYGYT

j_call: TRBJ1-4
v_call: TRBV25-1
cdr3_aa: ASSPGGNEKLF

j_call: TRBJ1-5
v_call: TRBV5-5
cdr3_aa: ASSSETGGEDQPQH

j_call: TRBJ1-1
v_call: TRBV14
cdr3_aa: ASSPRTRAGWNTEAF

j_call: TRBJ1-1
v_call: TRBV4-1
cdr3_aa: ASSQGGLRTEAF

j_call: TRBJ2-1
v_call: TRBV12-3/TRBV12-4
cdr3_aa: ASSRTGVLYNEQF

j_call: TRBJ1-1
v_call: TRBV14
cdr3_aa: ASSQETGWSTEAF

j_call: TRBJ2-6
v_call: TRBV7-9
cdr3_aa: ASSFRTGTNVLT

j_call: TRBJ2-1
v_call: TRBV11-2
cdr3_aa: ASSLGPAGAPFSYNEQF

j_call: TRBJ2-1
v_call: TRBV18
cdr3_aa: ASSPPASGGAPQF

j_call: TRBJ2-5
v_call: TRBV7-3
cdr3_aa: ASSIVGGQETQY

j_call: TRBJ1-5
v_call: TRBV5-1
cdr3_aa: ASSPDGTTRQPQH

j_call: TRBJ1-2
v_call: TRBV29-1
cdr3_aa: SVETNYGYT

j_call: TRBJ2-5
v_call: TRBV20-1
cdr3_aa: SAQLAGGQETQY

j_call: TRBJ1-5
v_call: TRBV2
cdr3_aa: ASREMVNSNQPQH

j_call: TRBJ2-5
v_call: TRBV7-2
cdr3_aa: ASRRGGGQETQY

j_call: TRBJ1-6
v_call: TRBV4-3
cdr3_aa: ASSRRQGVDSPLH

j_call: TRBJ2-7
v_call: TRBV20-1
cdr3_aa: SSQGGSYEQY

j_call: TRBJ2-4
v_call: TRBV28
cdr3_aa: ASSWDSKNIQY

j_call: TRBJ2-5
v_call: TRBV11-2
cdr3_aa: ASSPAGGGVRETQY

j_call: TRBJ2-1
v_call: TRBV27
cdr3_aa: ASSPLLTSGTLNEQF

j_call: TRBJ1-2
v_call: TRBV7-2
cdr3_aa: ASSFGGPDGYT

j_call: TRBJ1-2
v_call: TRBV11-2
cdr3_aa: ASSPSGRSDNYGYT

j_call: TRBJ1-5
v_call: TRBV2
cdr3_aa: ASNLGLNQPRH

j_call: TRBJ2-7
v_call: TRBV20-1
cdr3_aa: SAREERTSGGPFEQY

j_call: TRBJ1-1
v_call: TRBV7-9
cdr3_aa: ASTGRDTEAF

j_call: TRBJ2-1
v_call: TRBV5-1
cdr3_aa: ASSLGSDYNEQF

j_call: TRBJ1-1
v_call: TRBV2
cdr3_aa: ASSEDSLMNTEAF

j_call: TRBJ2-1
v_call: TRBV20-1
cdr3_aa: SAPPVQGAGYNEQF

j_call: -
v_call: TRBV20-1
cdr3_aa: SAVAGQETQF

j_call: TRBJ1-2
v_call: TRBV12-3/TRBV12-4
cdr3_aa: ASSLKGINGYT

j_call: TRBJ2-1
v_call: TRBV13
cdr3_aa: ASMTSGGPRYDEQF

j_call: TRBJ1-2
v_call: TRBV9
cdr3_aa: ASSVDPANYGYT

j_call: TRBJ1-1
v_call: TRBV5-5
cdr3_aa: ASSLAADRAF

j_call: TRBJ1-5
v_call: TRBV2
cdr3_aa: ASSPLGQGRNQPQH

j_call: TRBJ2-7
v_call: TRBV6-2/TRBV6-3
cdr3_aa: ASSYALESNEQY

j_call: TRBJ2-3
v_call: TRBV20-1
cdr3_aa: SAKAAVTDTQY

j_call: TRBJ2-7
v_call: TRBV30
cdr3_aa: AWSRQYEQY

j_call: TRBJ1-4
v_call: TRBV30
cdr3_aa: AWRGGPGEKLF

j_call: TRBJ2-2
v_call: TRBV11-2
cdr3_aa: ASSLARAGGNTGELF